This T cell receptor (beta chain) came from a study of siplizumab effects on memory and regulatory T cells. Study results and caveats: Apparently more diverse than memory cells, naive T cells also seemed major alloresponse contributors. Treg origin accounted for an average of roughly 69% of mappable alloreactive CD4+ clones with siplizumab and 25% to 30% in controls.

Worth noting for this clone: Antigen specificity is unknown.

Each sample had some 100,000 TCR templates assayed. Sequencing was performed with immunoSEQ multiplex PCR; in TCRdb, only in-frame clones are kept and a portion is missing. The repertoire holds tens of thousands of clones, approximately 96% seen once, with more than 0.075% in the top ten. Sequence data were generated for unstimulated naive, memory, effector memory and TEMRA subsets in three donor pairs. The clonotype originates from a human donor in good health. Sequenced: naive CD8+ T cells sorted from blood.

For the CDR3, the DNA is TGTGCCAGCAGGATCTTCGGACTAGCGGGGGGAGAGACCCAGTACTTC. It yields the protein CASRIFGLAGGETQYF. This rearrangement joins TRBV27 to TRBJ2-5, with 14 bases identical to TRBD2. The ends lost 6 bases at V and 4 bases at J; junction bases unmatched: 7. CDR1 MNHEY and CDR2 SMNVEV come from the germline V gene (reference sequence). There are 16 residues in the CDR3.